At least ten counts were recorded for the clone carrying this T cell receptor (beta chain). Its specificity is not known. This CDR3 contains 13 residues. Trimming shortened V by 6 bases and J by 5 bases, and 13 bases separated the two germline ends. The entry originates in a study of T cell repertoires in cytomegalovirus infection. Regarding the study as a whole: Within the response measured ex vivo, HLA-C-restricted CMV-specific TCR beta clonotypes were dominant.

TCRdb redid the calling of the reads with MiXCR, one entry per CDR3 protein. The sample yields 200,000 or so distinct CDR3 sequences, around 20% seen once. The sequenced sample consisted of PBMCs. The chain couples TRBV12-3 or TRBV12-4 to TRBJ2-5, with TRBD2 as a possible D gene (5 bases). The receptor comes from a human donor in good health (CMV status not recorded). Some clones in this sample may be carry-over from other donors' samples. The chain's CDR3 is CASSRGVGETQYF. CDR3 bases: TGTGCCAGCAGCCGGGGAGTGGGGGAGACCCAGTACTTC.